Listed here is a single T cell receptor beta chain. Its antigen is unknown. Baseline, cycle 4 day 1, and cycle 7 day 1 were the blood sampling points. Germline loops: CDR1 SGHDN, CDR2 FVKESK. V lost 3 bases and J lost 7, with 18 bases in between. The CDR3 contains 16 residues. Profiling relied on immunoSEQ multiplex PCR, and the TCRdb table lists in-frame clones only, not all of them. The table records about 84,000 clones, 94% of them present only once. The data stem from a study of OX40 agonist ivuxolimab in advanced cancers. Study as a whole: With ivuxolimab, an agonistic anti-OX40 (CD134) antibody, patients were treated. Whole-study results and caveats: Some nonresponders also had low normalized T-cell clonal expansion.

Sequencing was performed on CD4+ or CD8+ T cells sorted from blood, taken in a trial of the OX40 agonist ivuxolimab. The chain joins TRBV14 to TRBJ1-4; D perhaps matches TRBD1 (6 bases). The TCR comes from an adult with an advanced solid tumor such as melanoma, head and neck, liver or kidney cancer. The DNA of the CDR3 is TGTGCCAGCAGCCATCATCTTCGGGGGCTGGCTGAAAAACTGTTTTTT. It specifies CASSHHLRGLAEKLFF.